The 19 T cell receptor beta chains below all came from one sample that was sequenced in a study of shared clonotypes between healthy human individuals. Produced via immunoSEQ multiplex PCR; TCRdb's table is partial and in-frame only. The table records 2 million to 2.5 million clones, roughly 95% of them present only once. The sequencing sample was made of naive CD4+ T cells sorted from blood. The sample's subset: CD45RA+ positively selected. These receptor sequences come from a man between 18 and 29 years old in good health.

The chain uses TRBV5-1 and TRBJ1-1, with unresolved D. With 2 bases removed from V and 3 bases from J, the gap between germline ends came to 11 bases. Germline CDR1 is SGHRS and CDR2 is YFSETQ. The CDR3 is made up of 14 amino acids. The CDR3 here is CASSFRAHDTEAFF. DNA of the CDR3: TGCGCCAGCAGCTTCCGAGCACACGACACTGAAGCTTTCTTT.

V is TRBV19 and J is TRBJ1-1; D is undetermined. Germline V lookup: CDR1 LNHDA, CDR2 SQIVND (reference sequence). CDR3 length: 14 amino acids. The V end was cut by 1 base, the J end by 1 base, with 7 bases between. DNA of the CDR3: TGTGCCAGTAGTATAGGGAATTCGAACACTGAAGCTTTCTTT. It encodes CASSIGNSNTEAFF.

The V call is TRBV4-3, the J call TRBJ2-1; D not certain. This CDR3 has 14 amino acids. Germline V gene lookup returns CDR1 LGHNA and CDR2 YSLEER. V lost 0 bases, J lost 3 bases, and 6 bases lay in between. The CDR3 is CASSQDGSYNEQFF. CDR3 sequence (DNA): TGCGCCAGCAGCCAAGATGGAAGCTACAATGAGCAGTTCTTC.

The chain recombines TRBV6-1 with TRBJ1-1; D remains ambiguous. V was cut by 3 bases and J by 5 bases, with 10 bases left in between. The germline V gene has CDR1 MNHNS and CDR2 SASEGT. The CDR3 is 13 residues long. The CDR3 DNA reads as TGTGCCAGCAGTGACCCGGGCTGGACTGAAGCTTTCTTT. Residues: CASSDPGWTEAFF.

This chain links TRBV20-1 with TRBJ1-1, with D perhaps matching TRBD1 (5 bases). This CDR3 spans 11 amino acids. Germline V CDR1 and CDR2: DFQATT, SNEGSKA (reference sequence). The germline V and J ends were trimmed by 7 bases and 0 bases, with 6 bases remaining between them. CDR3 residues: CSGGLNTEAFF. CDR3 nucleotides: TGCAGTGGGGGCCTGAACACTGAAGCTTTCTTT.

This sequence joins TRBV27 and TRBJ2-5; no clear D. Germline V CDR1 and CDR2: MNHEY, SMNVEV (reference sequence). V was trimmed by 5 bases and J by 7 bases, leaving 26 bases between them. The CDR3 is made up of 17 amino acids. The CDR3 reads CASSQLPYKNPTGTQYF. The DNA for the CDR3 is TGTGCCAGCAGTCAACTCCCCTACAAGAATCCGACCGGGACCCAGTACTTC.

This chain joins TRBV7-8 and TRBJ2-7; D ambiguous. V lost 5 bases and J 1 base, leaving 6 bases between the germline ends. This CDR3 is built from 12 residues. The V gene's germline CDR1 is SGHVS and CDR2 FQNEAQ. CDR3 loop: CASSQSSYEQYF. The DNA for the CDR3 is TGTGCCAGCAGCCAATCTTCCTACGAGCAGTACTTC.

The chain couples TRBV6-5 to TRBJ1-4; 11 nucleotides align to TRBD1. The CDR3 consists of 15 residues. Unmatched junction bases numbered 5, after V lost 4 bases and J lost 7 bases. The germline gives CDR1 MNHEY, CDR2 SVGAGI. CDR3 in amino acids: CASSSAGQGGEKLFF. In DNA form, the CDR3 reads TGTGCCAGCAGTTCCGCGGGACAGGGGGGTGAAAAACTGTTTTTT.

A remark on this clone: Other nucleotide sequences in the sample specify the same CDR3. CDR3 nucleotide sequence: TGCGCCAGCAGCTTGGACTCTGCCTACGAGCAGTACTTC. Encoded protein: CASSLDSAYEQYF. V usage is TRBV5-1 and J usage is TRBJ2-7; D call uncertain. The CDR3 has 13 amino acids. The germline gives CDR1 SGHRS, CDR2 YFSETQ. Between the trimmed V and J ends, which lost 0 bases and 2 bases, there was a span of 6 bases.

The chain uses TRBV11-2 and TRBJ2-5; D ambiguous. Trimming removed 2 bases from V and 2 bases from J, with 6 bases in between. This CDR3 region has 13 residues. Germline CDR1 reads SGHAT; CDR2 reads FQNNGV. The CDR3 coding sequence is TGTGCCAGCAGCTTAAACCTACAAGAGACCCAGTACTTC. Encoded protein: CASSLNLQETQYF.

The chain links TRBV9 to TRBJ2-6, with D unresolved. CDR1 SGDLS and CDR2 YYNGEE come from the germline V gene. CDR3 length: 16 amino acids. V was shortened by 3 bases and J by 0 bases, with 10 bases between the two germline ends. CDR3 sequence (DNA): TGTGCCAGCAGCGCAGGCCACAGCTCTGGGGCCAACGTCCTGACTTTC. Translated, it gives CASSAGHSSGANVLTF.

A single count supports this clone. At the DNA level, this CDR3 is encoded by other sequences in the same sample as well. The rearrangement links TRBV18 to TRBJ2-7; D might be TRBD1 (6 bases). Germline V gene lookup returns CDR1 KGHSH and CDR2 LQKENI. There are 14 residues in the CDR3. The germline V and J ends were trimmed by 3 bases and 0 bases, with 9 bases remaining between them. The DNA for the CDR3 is TGTGCCAGCTCACCGGACAGAAACTCCTACGAGCAGTACTTC. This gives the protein CASSPDRNSYEQYF.

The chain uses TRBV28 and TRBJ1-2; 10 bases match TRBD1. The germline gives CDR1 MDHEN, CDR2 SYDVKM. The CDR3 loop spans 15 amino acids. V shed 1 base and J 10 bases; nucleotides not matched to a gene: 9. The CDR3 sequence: CASSLLRRTGGTYTF. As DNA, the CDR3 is TGTGCCAGCAGTTTATTACGCCGGACAGGGGGAACCTACACCTTC.

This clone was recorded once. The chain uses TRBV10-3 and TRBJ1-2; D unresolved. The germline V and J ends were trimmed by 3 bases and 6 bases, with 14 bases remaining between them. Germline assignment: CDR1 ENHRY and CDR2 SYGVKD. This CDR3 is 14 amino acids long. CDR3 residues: CAISERGPSDGYTF. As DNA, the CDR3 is TGTGCCATCAGTGAACGAGGCCCCTCGGATGGCTACACCTTC.

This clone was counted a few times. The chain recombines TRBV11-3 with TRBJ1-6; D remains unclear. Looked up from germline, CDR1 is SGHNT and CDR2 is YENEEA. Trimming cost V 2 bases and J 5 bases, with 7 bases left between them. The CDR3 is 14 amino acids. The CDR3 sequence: CASSLSGNNSPLHF. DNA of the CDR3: TGTGCCAGCAGCTTATCGGGGAATAATTCACCCCTCCACTTT. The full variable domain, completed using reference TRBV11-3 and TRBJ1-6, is EAGVVQSPRYKIIEKKQPVAFWCNPISGHNTLYWYLQNLGQGPELLIRYENEEAVDDSQLPKDRFSAERLKGVDSTLKIQPAELGDSAVYLCASSLSGNNSPLHFGNGTRLTVT.

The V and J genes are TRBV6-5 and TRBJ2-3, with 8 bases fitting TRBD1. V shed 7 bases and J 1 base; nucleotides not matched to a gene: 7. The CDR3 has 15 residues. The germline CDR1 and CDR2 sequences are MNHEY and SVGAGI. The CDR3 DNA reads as TGTGCCAGCAAATACTGGGGACAGGGCACAGATACGCAGTATTTT. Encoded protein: CASKYWGQGTDTQYF.

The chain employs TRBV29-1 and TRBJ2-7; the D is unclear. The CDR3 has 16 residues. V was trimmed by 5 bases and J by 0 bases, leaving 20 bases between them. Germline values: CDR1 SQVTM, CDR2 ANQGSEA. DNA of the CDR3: TGCAGCGTTAGAGGCCCCGCCTCAGCCGGCTCCTACGAGCAGTACTTC. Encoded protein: CSVRGPASAGSYEQYF.

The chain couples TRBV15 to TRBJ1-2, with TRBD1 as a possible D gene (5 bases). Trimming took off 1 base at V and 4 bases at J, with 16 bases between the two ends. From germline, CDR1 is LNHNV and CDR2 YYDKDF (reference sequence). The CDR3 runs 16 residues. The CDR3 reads CATSRARGSVSYGYTF. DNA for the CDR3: TGTGCCACCAGCAGAGCCCGGGGGAGTGTCTCCTATGGCTACACCTTC.

CDR3 loop: CASSEGTGVYYEQYF. The CDR3 DNA is TGTGCCAGCAGTGAAGGGACAGGGGTCTACTACGAGCAGTACTTC. The chain combines TRBV2 with TRBJ2-7; 9 bases align to TRBD1. V gave up 1 base and J gave up 3 bases; unmatched junction bases: 4. This CDR3 has 15 amino acids. From germline, CDR1 is SNHLY and CDR2 FYNNEI.